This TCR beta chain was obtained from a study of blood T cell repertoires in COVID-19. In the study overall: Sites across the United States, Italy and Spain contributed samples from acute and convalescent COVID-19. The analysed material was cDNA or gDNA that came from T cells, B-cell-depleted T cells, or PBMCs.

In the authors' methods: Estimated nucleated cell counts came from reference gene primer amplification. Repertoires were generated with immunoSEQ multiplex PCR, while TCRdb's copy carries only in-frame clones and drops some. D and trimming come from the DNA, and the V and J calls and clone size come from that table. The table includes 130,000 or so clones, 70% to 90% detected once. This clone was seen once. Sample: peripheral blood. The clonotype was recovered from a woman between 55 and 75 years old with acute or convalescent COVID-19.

The CDR3 here is CASSVNPTNEKLFF. CDR3 nucleotide sequence: TGTGCCAGCAGCGTTAATCCAACTAATGAAAAACTGTTTTTT. The genes are TRBV7-9 and TRBJ1-4, with D unclear. The CDR3 covers 14 residues. The V gene's germline CDR1 is SEHNR and CDR2 FQNEAQ (reference sequence). V shed 5 bases and J shed 0 bases, with 7 bases lying between them.